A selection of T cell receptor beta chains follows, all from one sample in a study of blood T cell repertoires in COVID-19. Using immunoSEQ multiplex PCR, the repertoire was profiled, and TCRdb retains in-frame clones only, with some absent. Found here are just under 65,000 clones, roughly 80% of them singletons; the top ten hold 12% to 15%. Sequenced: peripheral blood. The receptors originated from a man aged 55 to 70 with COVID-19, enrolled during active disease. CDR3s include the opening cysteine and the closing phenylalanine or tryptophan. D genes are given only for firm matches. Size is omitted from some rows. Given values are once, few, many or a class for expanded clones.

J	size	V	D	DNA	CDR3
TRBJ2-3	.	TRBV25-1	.	TGTGCCAGCAGGGGCCCCCGCCCAGATACGCAGTATTTT	CASRGPRPDTQYF
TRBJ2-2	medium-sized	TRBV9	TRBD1	TGTGCCAGCAGCGCATCGGGACAGACCGGGGAGCTGTTTTTT	CASSASGQTGELFF
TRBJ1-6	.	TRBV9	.	TGTGCCAGCGGCAATTCCTATAATTCACCCCTCCACTTT	CASGNSYNSPLHF
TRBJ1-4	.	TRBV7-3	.	TGTGCCAGCAGCTCGCCCTGCCCCGGTCCAGGATGTGAAAAACTGTTTTTT	CASSSPCPGPGCEKLFF
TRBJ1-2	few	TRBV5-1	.	TGCGCCAGCAGCCCCGGACTTATGGGGGGCTACACCTTC	CASSPGLMGGYTF
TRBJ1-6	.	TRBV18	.	TGTGCCAGCTCACCCCCACCGTGGCAGAATAATTCACCCCTCCACTTT	CASSPPPWQNNSPLHF
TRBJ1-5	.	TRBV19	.	TGTGCCAGTAGTTTACAGGGTTCGAATCAGCCCCAGCATTTT	CASSLQGSNQPQHF
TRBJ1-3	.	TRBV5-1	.	TGCGCCAGCAGCCCAGAAGGAGGCTCTGGAAACACCATATATTTT	CASSPEGGSGNTIYF
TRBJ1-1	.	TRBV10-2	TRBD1	TGCGCCAGCAGTGACCCCGGGACAGTCACTGAAGCTTTCTTT	CASSDPGTVTEAFF
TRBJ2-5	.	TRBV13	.	TGTGCCAGCAGCCTCAAGCCAGGGGGGACGGAGACCCAGTACTTC	CASSLKPGGTETQYF
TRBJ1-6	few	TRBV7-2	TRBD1	TGTGCCAGCAGCTCGCGGCAGGGGGCAAATTCACCCCTCCACTTT	CASSSRQGANSPLHF
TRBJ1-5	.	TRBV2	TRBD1	TGTGCCAGCAAGGACAGGGATCAGCCCCAGCATTTT	CASKDRDQPQHF
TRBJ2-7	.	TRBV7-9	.	TGTGCCAGCAGCCCCGCGGGCCCTTCCTACGAGCAGTACTTC	CASSPAGPSYEQYF
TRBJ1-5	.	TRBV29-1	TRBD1	TGCAGCGTTGCTTTGACAGGGATGGATCAGCCCCAGCATTTT	CSVALTGMDQPQHF
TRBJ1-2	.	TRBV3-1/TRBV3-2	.	TGTGCCAGCAGCCAAGAGGGAGTCAGCTATGGCTACACCTTC	CASSQEGVSYGYTF
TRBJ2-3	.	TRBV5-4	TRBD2	TGTGCCAGCAGCGGTAGCGGGAAGAGCACAGATACGCAGTATTTT	CASSGSGKSTDTQYF
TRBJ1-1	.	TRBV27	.	TGTGCCAGCAGTTTCCTGGGGCTGAACACTGAAGCTTTCTTT	CASSFLGLNTEAFF
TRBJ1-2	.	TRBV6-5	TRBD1	TGTGCCAGCAATGGACAGGCCGCTGTTAACTATGGCTACACCTTC	CASNGQAAVNYGYTF
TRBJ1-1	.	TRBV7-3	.	TGTGCCAGCAGCCCCGGGACTTTGAACACTGAAGCTTTCTTT	CASSPGTLNTEAFF
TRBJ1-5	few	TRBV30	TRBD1	TGTGCCTGGAGGCCGGACAGGCGGTCGGGGAATAGCAATCAGCCCCAGCATTTT	CAWRPDRRSGNSNQPQHF
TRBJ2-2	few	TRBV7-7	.	TGTGCCAGCAGCTTAATCGCGGACTCTGCGGCCGGGGAGCTGTTTTTT	CASSLIADSAAGELFF
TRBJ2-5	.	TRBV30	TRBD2	TGTGCCTGGAGTCCGGGACTAGCGGGGCAAGAGACCCAGTACTTC	CAWSPGLAGQETQYF
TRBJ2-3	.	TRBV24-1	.	TGTGCCACCAGTGATTTACGACAGGACACAGATACGCAGTATTTT	CATSDLRQDTDTQYF
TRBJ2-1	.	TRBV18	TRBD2	TGTGCCAGCTCTCCTATGACTAGCGGGGCTTACAATGAGCAGTTCTTC	CASSPMTSGAYNEQFF
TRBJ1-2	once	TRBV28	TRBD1	TGTGCCAGCAGTTACGGACAGGGAATTGGTTATGGCTACACCTTC	CASSYGQGIGYGYTF
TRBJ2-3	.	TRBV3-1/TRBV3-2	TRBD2	TGTGCCAGCAGCCAAGCGGTGGGAGGCGGGGGGGCCAAACGCACAGATACGCAGTATTTT	CASSQAVGGGGAKRTDTQYF
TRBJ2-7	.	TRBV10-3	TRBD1	TGTGCCATGGGACAGGGATCCTCAGGGGAGCAGTACTTC	CAMGQGSSGEQYF
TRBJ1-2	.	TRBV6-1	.	TGTGCCAGCAGTGAAGTGAGGGCAGGAGTCGCTATCTATGGCTACACCTTC	CASSEVRAGVAIYGYTF
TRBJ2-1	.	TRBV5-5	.	TGTGCCAGCAGCATCCGACAGTACAATGAGCAGTTCTTC	CASSIRQYNEQFF
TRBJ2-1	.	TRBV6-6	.	TGTGCCATCGGGGGAGTGTACAATGAGCAGTTCTTC	CAIGGVYNEQFF
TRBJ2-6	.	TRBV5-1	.	TGCGCCAGCAGCTCGGGACAATACCAAGGGGCCAACGTCCTGACTTTC	CASSSGQYQGANVLTF
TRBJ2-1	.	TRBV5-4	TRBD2	TGTGCCAGCAGCTTGGGGGGGACTAGCGAACACAATGAGCAGTTCTTC	CASSLGGTSEHNEQFF
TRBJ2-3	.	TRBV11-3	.	TGTGCCACCGGTCTACAGCAGACAGATACGCAGTATTTT	CATGLQQTDTQYF